The entry below gives a single TCR beta chain sequence along with its context. This record comes from a study of blood T cell repertoires in COVID-19. V lost 8 bases and J lost 4; bases outside the gene matches: 11. The CDR3 totals 16 residues. CDR1 MDHEN and CDR2 SYDVKM come from the germline V gene. The method was immunoSEQ multiplex PCR; TCRdb's version includes in-frame clones alone and lacks a portion of them. The sample carries 250,000 to 350,000 clones, about 89% recorded once. The sample was peripheral blood. The sequence derives from a woman aged 55-75 years with acute or convalescent COVID-19. The rearrangement links TRBV28 to TRBJ2-1; 10 bases line up with TRBD2. The CDR3 sequence: CASFTIEREGYNEQFF. CDR3 DNA sequence: TGTGCCAGCTTTACCATTGAGCGGGAGGGGTACAATGAGCAGTTCTTC.